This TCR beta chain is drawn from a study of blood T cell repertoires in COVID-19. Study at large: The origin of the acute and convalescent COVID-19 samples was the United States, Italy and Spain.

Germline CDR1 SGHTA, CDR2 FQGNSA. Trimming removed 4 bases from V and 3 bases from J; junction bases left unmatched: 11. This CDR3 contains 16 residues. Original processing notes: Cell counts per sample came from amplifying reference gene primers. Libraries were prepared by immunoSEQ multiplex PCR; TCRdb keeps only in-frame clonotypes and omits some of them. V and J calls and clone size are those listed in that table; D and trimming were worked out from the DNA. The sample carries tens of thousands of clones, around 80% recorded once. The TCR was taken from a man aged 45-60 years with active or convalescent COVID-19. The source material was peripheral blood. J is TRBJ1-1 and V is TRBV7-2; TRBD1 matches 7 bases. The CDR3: CASSSTGQISDTEAFF. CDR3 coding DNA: TGTGCCAGCAGCTCGACAGGGCAGATCTCCGACACTGAAGCTTTCTTT.